The 25 T cell receptor beta chains below were found in one sample sequenced in a study of shared clonotypes between healthy human individuals. Method: immunoSEQ multiplex PCR; TCRdb's copy keeps in-frame clones and lacks some. This sample has over 2 million clones; about 94% occur once, and the top ten carry more than 0.95%. CD45RO-negative, CCR7-positively selected cells formed the naive CD8 fraction, excluding terminally differentiated effector memory CD45RA+ cells. The sample consisted of naive CD8+ T cells sorted from blood. These receptors originate from a man aged 18 to 30 in good health.

This chain connects TRBV30 to TRBJ1-4; D call uncertain. Germline lookup yields CDR1 GTSNPN and CDR2 SVGIG (reference sequence). CDR3 length: 14 amino acids. Trimming stripped 2 bases from V and 4 bases from J, with 11 bases between. The CDR3 loop is CAWSRPGSNEKLFF. The CDR3, as DNA: TGTGCCTGGAGTAGACCGGGGAGTAATGAAAAACTGTTTTTT.

In regard to this clone: Within the sample, other DNA sequences also encode this same CDR3. This chain connects TRBV4-3 to TRBJ1-1; D remains ambiguous. Deletions cut 1 base from V and 2 bases from J, with 5 bases between. The CDR3 consists of 13 residues. CDR1 and CDR2 (germline): LGHNA, YSLEER. Written as DNA, the CDR3 is TGCGCCAGCAGCCAAGTACAAAACACTGAAGCTTTCTTT. It encodes CASSQVQNTEAFF.

This clone was counted once. The rearrangement links TRBV6-5 to TRBJ2-7; D may correspond to TRBD1 or TRBD2 (5 bases each). V was shortened by 6 bases and J by 7 bases, with 19 bases between the two germline ends. CDR3 length: 14 amino acids. CDR1 and CDR2 from the germline V gene are MNHEY and SVGAGI. The CDR3 reads CASSRRSGPGEQYF. The CDR3 region has the DNA TGTGCCAGCAGCCGCCGCTCGGGGCCAGGGGAGCAGTACTTC.

With regard to this clone: Different DNA sequences within this sample yield the same CDR3. The rearrangement joins TRBV5-1 to TRBJ2-7; 9 positions agree with TRBD1. The germline V gene has CDR1 SGHRS and CDR2 YFSETQ. After removal of 0 bases from V and 4 bases from J, the junction contained 2 bases not matched to a gene. The CDR3 spans 14 residues. In nucleotides, the CDR3 is TGCGCCAGCAGCTTGGGGACAGGGGCGTACGAGCAGTACTTC. Translating it yields CASSLGTGAYEQYF.

The rearrangement links TRBV6-6 to TRBJ2-7; 11 positions match TRBD2. Germline V gene lookup returns CDR1 MNHNY and CDR2 SVGAGI (reference sequence). This CDR3 region has 16 residues. The V gene end was trimmed by 2 bases and the J gene end by 2 bases; junction bases not matched to a gene: 5. CDR3 in DNA: TGTGCCAGCAGTTACCTCCAGGGACTAGCGGCCTACGAGCAGTACTTC. The encoded protein is CASSYLQGLAAYEQYF.

The chain has TRBV4-1 and TRBJ2-3; 8 nucleotides match TRBD2. Germline assignment: CDR1 MGHRA and CDR2 YSYEKL. The CDR3 has 15 amino acids. V dropped 4 bases and J dropped 5; count of bases not matched to a gene: 8. The CDR3 DNA follows: TGCGCCAGCAGCCTCATAGCGGGGACTGTAGATACGCAGTATTTT. As protein: CASSLIAGTVDTQYF.

This clone was recorded once. This sequence joins TRBV28 and TRBJ2-3; 11 positions match TRBD2. Trimming cost V 6 bases and J 6 bases; bases outside gene matches: 8. CDR3 length: 15 amino acids. Germline CDR1 is MDHEN and CDR2 is SYDVKM. The CDR3 DNA follows: TGTGCCAGCAGGGGACTAGCGGCTTCCGCGGATACGCAGTATTTT. It codes for CASRGLAASADTQYF.

CDR3 nucleotide sequence: TGTGCCAGCAGTCCTTCCGTCGGGGAATTTCACACTGAAGCTTTCTTT. It specifies CASSPSVGEFHTEAFF. V and J are TRBV27 and TRBJ1-1; no clear D. Trimming cost V 5 bases and J 3 bases, with 19 bases left between them. This CDR3 comprises 16 residues. The V gene's germline CDR1 is MNHEY and CDR2 SMNVEV (reference sequence).

The chain employs TRBV30 and TRBJ2-1; D is ambiguous. The CDR3 length is 15 residues. The ends were cut back, 5 bases at V and 8 bases at J, with 22 bases in the middle. CDR1 is GTSNPN, CDR2 SVGIG, per germline (reference sequence). The chain's CDR3 is CAWGVEYRFWDEQFF. CDR3 sequence (DNA): TGTGCCTGGGGAGTGGAATACCGGTTTTGGGATGAGCAGTTCTTC.

The chain joins TRBV4-3 to TRBJ1-2; D remains ambiguous. The CDR3 is 16 residues long. From germline, CDR1 is LGHNA and CDR2 YSLEER. V was cut by 1 base and J by 3 bases, with 15 bases left in between. CDR3 coding DNA: TGCGCCAGCAGCCAAGGCTCAACGCATCCCGACTATGGCTACACCTTC. This gives the protein CASSQGSTHPDYGYTF.

V gene TRBV6-6 combines with J gene TRBJ2-7, with 11 bases aligning to TRBD2. Germline values: CDR1 MNHNY, CDR2 SVGAGI (reference sequence). The trim removed 0 bases at V and 5 bases at J, leaving 3 bases unmatched. The length of the CDR3 is 15 residues. Written as DNA, the CDR3 is TGTGCCAGCAGTTACTCACTAGCGGGAGCTAACGAGCAGTACTTC. Translating gives CASSYSLAGANEQYF.

V usage is TRBV28 and J usage is TRBJ2-2; 8 nucleotides agree with TRBD2. This CDR3 spans 17 amino acids. Germline assignment: CDR1 MDHEN and CDR2 SYDVKM. V lost 4 bases and J lost 0; bases outside the gene matches: 7. CDR3 loop: CASSSPRTSPNTGELFF. The DNA of the CDR3 is TGTGCCAGCAGTTCCCCTCGGACTAGCCCGAACACCGGGGAGCTGTTTTTT.

This rearrangement joins TRBV11-2 to TRBJ1-4; D is undetermined. Germline-derived CDR1 and CDR2 are SGHAT and FQNNGV. The CDR3 is made up of 15 amino acids. The V gene lost 6 bases and the J gene lost 2 bases, with 13 bases spanning the gap. CDR3 region: CASSLSMDTNEKLFF. The CDR3 region has the DNA TGTGCCAGCAGTCTTAGTATGGATACTAATGAAAAACTGTTTTTT.

The rearrangement joins TRBV2 to TRBJ2-3; no clear D. Trimming stripped 10 bases from V and 2 bases from J, with 13 bases between. The germline gives CDR1 SNHLY, CDR2 FYNNEI. The CDR3 covers 13 residues. The CDR3 spells CAIHLGDTDTQYF. CDR3 DNA: TGTGCCATCCACCTAGGTGACACAGATACGCAGTATTTT.

The chain recombines TRBV7-8 with TRBJ1-3; D remains unclear. CDR3 length: 17 residues. Trimming pared 1 base from V and 0 bases from J, leaving 13 bases between. From germline, CDR1 is SGHVS and CDR2 FQNEAQ. In DNA, the CDR3 is TGTGCCAGCAGCTTAGAGGCGGCCACATACTCTGGAAACACCATATATTTT. Protein product: CASSLEAATYSGNTIYF.

The chain carries TRBV10-3 and TRBJ1-6, with TRBD1 as a possible D gene (6 bases). The germline V gene encodes CDR1 ENHRY and CDR2 SYGVKD. Trimming removed 8 bases at V and 7 bases at J, with 18 bases between. The CDR3 runs 15 residues. In nucleotides, the CDR3 is TGTGCCATCGCTACAGGGCGCGACCCCAATTCACCCCTCCACTTT. It specifies CAIATGRDPNSPLHF.

Comments on this clone: Other nucleotide sequences from this sample produce the same CDR3. The chain joins TRBV20-1 to TRBJ1-2, with D possibly matching TRBD1 (5 bases). Trimming pared 6 bases from V and 4 bases from J, leaving 9 bases between. Germline V gene data show CDR1 as DFQATT and CDR2 as SNEGSKA (reference sequence). There are 11 residues in the CDR3. The CDR3 spells CSARGGYGYTF. The CDR3 region has the DNA TGCAGTGCCCGCGGGGGCTATGGCTACACCTTC.

The chain has TRBV27 and TRBJ1-2, with 9 bases aligning to TRBD1. This CDR3 is 14 amino acids long. With 2 bases clipped from V and 7 bases from J, the junction kept 5 bases outside the gene matches. Germline V gives CDR1 MNHEY, CDR2 SMNVEV (reference sequence). CDR3 in DNA: TGTGCCAGCAGTTTAAGGACAGGGGAGGTTGGCTACACCTTC. Protein: CASSLRTGEVGYTF.

The table lists this clone with a few counts. The gene calls are TRBV19 and TRBJ1-1, with D uncertain. Trimming removed 7 bases at V and 0 bases at J, with 3 bases between. Germline V gives CDR1 LNHDA, CDR2 SQIVND (reference sequence). The CDR3 has 11 residues. This chain's CDR3 is CASKVNTEAFF. CDR3 coding DNA: TGTGCCAGTAAGGTGAACACTGAAGCTTTCTTT.

The rearrangement links TRBV13 to TRBJ2-5; the D is unclear. The germline gives CDR1 PRHDT, CDR2 FYEKMQ (reference sequence). This CDR3 has 15 residues. The V gene lost 1 base and the J gene lost 1 base, with 10 bases spanning the gap. The CDR3 loop reads CASSLEGSAQETQYF. CDR3 nucleotides: TGTGCCAGCAGCTTAGAAGGGTCAGCCCAAGAGACCCAGTACTTC. The full variable domain, completed using reference TRBV13 and TRBJ2-5, is AAGVIQSPRHLIKEKRETATLKCYPIPRHDTVYWYQQGPGQDPQFLISFYEKMQSDKGSIPDRFSAQQFSDYHSELNMSSLELGDSALYFCASSLEGSAQETQYFGPGTRLLVL.

This chain links TRBV7-9 with TRBJ1-1, with 9 bases fitting TRBD1. The CDR3 is 14 amino acids. Trimming removed 1 base from V and 7 bases from J; junction bases left unmatched: 4. The germline CDR1 and CDR2 sequences are SEHNR and FQNEAQ (reference sequence). As DNA, the CDR3 is TGTGCCAGCAGCTTAGTGGGACAGGGAGGTGAAGCTTTCTTT. It encodes CASSLVGQGGEAFF. Variable domain in full (rest from reference TRBV7-9 and TRBJ1-1): DTGVSQNPRHKITKRGQNVTFRCDPISEHNRLYWYRQTLGQGPEFLTYFQNEAQLEKSRLLSDRFSAERPKGSFSTLEIQRTEQGDSAMYLCASSLVGQGGEAFFGQGTRLTVV.

Note on this clone: This specimen includes other DNA sequences encoding the same CDR3. The chain uses TRBV9 and TRBJ1-2; 7 bases align to TRBD1. This CDR3 contains 15 residues. CDR1 is SGDLS and CDR2 is YYNGEE in the germline V gene. V dropped 0 bases and J dropped 1; count of bases not matched to a gene: 3. CDR3 DNA sequence: TGTGCCAGCAGCGTAGTTTCAGGGGGTAACTATGGCTACACCTTC. It encodes CASSVVSGGNYGYTF. Drawing the rest from reference TRBV9 and TRBJ1-2, the complete variable domain is DSGVTQTPKHLITATGQRVTLRCSPRSGDLSVYWYQQSLDQGLQFLIQYYNGEERAKGNILERFSAQQFPDLHSELNLSSLELGDSALYFCASSVVSGGNYGYTFGSGTRLTVV.

This sequence joins TRBV6-1 and TRBJ2-1; no clear D gene. This CDR3 region has 16 residues. V lost 3 bases and J 1 base, leaving 13 bases between the germline ends. Per the germline V gene, CDR1 is MNHNS and CDR2 is SASEGT. The CDR3: CASSDRSRSSYNEQFF. The CDR3, as DNA: TGTGCCAGCAGTGACCGATCTAGGTCGTCCTACAATGAGCAGTTCTTC.

This sequence joins TRBV7-8 and TRBJ2-3; the D is unclear. The germline gives CDR1 SGHVS, CDR2 FQNEAQ. Trimming removed 1 base from V and 1 base from J, with 3 bases in between. This CDR3 has 13 amino acids. In nucleotides, the CDR3 is TGTGCCAGCAGCTTAGAAGGCACAGATACGCAGTATTTT. This encodes CASSLEGTDTQYF. Together with reference TRBV7-8 and TRBJ2-3, the CDR3 gives the full variable domain: GAGVSQSPRYKVAKRGQDVALRCDPISGHVSLFWYQQALGQGPEFLTYFQNEAQLDKSGLPSDRFFAERPEGSVSTLKIQRTQQEDSAVYLCASSLEGTDTQYFGPGTRLTVL.

The chain recombines TRBV7-9 with TRBJ2-2, with D tentatively TRBD2 (6 bases). The CDR3 extends over 16 amino acids. Between the trimmed V and J ends, which lost 2 bases and 4 bases, there was a span of 14 bases. The germline gives CDR1 SEHNR, CDR2 FQNEAQ (reference sequence). The CDR3 here is CASSLRGRESTGELFF. In DNA, the CDR3 is TGTGCCAGCAGCTTAAGGGGACGGGAGAGCACCGGGGAGCTGTTTTTT.